The 32 T cell receptor beta chains below were found in one sample sequenced in a study of T cell responses to AZD1222 COVID-19 vaccine. TCRdb's copy holds only in-frame clones and misses some; the assay was immunoSEQ multiplex PCR. The data contain about 100,000 clones, about 83% of them singletons. The sequencing used peripheral blood, collected on day 0 of AZD1222 vaccination. All receptors come from an adult in good health.

V is TRBV3-1 (or the pseudogene TRBV3-2) and J is TRBJ1-2; D may be TRBD1 (5 bases). This CDR3 has 14 amino acids. Germline CDR1 reads LGHDT; CDR2 reads YNNKEL (reference sequence). Trimming left V 0 bases short and J 4 bases short, with 9 bases between. CDR3 DNA sequence: TGTGCCAGCAGCCAAGAAGGGGTTCGCTATGGCTACACCTTC. Its translation: CASSQEGVRYGYTF.

The V call is TRBV5-4, the J call TRBJ1-4, with a tentative D call TRBD1 (5 bases). The CDR3 spans 14 residues. Trimming cost V 1 base and J 7 bases, with 11 bases left between them. The germline V gene has CDR1 SGHNT and CDR2 YYREEE (reference sequence). The CDR3 nucleotides read TGTGCCAGCAGCTTGACAGGTGTGGGTGAAAAACTGTTTTTT. It codes for CASSLTGVGEKLFF.

The chain links TRBV7-2 to TRBJ2-1, with TRBD1 identical over 8 bases. Germline-derived CDR1 and CDR2 are SGHTA and FQGNSA. CDR3 length: 16 residues. V was pared by 5 bases and J by 2 bases, with 8 bases of the junction left unmatched. CDR3 sequence: CASSETSGGAYNEQFF. CDR3 DNA sequence: TGTGCCAGCAGCGAAACTTCAGGGGGCGCCTACAATGAGCAGTTCTTC.

The CDR3 bases are TGTGCCAGTAGTACACAGGGGGGGAATTCACCCCTCCACTTT. This sequence encodes CASSTQGGNSPLHF. The gene calls are TRBV19 and TRBJ1-6; TRBD1 matches 8 bases. CDR1 is LNHDA and CDR2 is SQIVND in the germline V gene (reference sequence). J was trimmed by 7 bases and V by 4 bases; bases with no gene match: 3. CDR3 length: 14 residues. The full variable domain, rest sourced from reference TRBV19 and TRBJ1-6, is DGGITQSPKYLFRKEGQNVTLSCEQNLNHDAMYWYRQDPGQGLRLIYYSQIVNDFQKGDIAEGYSVSREKKESFPLTVTSAQKNPTAFYLCASSTQGGNSPLHFGNGTRLTVT.

There are a few counts of this clone. The chain uses TRBV6-5 and TRBJ1-1, with D unclear. Germline lookup yields CDR1 MNHEY and CDR2 SVGAGI. The CDR3 totals 13 residues. Trimming took off 4 bases at V and 1 base at J, with 7 bases between the two ends. DNA of the CDR3: TGTGCCAGCAGTTCCCGACAGAACACTGAAGCTTTCTTT. It translates to CASSSRQNTEAFF.

The chain couples TRBV18 to TRBJ2-2; D gene unclear. V lost 5 bases and J 1 base, leaving 17 bases between the germline ends. The CDR3 sequence is 17 residues long. The germline V gene has CDR1 KGHSH and CDR2 LQKENI. CDR3 in amino acids: CASSSATPDRNTGELFF. The DNA for the CDR3 is TGTGCCAGCTCATCAGCCACCCCGGACCGGAACACCGGGGAGCTGTTTTTT.

The chain carries TRBV27 and TRBJ1-5, with D possibly matching TRBD1 (5 bases). V was clipped by 4 bases and J by 0 bases, with 19 bases between them. In germline, CDR1 is MNHEY, CDR2 SMNVEV (reference sequence). CDR3 size: 18 residues. DNA of the CDR3: TGTGCCAGCAGTTCCGGGAAATTGGGACGTTATAGCAATCAGCCCCAGCATTTT. Its protein product is CASSSGKLGRYSNQPQHF.

V and J are TRBV19 and TRBJ1-6, with TRBD1 matching 8 bases. After removal of 7 bases from V and 7 bases from J, the junction contained 12 bases not matched to a gene. Germline loops: CDR1 LNHDA, CDR2 SQIVND (reference sequence). CDR3 length equals 16 residues. CDR3 coding DNA: TGTGCCAGTAAAGAAATTGGACAGGGTGTGAATTCACCCCTCCACTTT. This sequence encodes CASKEIGQGVNSPLHF. The entire variable domain, with the rest obtained from reference TRBV19 and TRBJ1-6, is as follows: DGGITQSPKYLFRKEGQNVTLSCEQNLNHDAMYWYRQDPGQGLRLIYYSQIVNDFQKGDIAEGYSVSREKKESFPLTVTSAQKNPTAFYLCASKEIGQGVNSPLHFGNGTRLTVT.

The V and J genes are TRBV3-1 (or the pseudogene TRBV3-2) and TRBJ1-1; 7 bases fit TRBD1. Germline lookup yields CDR1 LGHDT and CDR2 YNNKEL (reference sequence). This CDR3 comprises 14 residues. V gave up 4 bases and J gave up 1 base; unmatched junction bases: 3. The CDR3, as DNA: TGTGCCAGCAGCCCTCGACAGGGGAACACTGAAGCTTTCTTT. Its translation: CASSPRQGNTEAFF.

The rearrangement links TRBV4-1 to TRBJ2-5; D is unclear. CDR3 size: 16 residues. V lost 5 bases and J lost 7, with 23 bases in between. Per the germline V gene, CDR1 is MGHRA and CDR2 is YSYEKL. As DNA, the CDR3 is TGCGCCAGCAGCAAAGGAGAGAGGTCCATGGTGGGGACCCAGTACTTC. Translating gives CASSKGERSMVGTQYF.

V gene TRBV12-3 or TRBV12-4 combines with J gene TRBJ2-7; D is uncertain. The CDR3 consists of 13 residues. The V and J ends lost 3 bases and 4 bases respectively, with 10 bases between them. In DNA form, the CDR3 reads TGTGCCAGCAGTTTTACGGGTCGATACGAGCAGTACTTC. This gives the protein CASSFTGRYEQYF.

The sample holds one count of this clone. The CDR3 DNA is TGCGCCAGCAGCCGAGGACAGGCGCCGTACAATGAGCAGTTCTTC. This gives the protein CASSRGQAPYNEQFF. This chain uses TRBV4-3 with TRBJ2-1; 7 positions agree with TRBD1. The junction had 7 bases not matched to a gene; V was cut back by 4 bases and J by 4 bases. The CDR3 has 15 amino acids. Germline values: CDR1 LGHNA, CDR2 YSLEER.

There are a few counts of this clone. The chain carries TRBV12-3 or TRBV12-4 and TRBJ2-5, with D uncertain. V lost 5 bases to trimming and J lost 5 bases, with 12 bases between them. CDR3 length equals 13 residues. For the CDR3, the DNA is TGTGCCAGCAGTCGAAACCGTTGGGAGACCCAGTACTTC. Protein sequence: CASSRNRWETQYF.

The chain combines TRBV2 with TRBJ1-3; no definite D call. The CDR3 spans 12 residues. Trimming pared 2 bases from V and 2 bases from J, leaving 1 base between. Germline V gene lookup returns CDR1 SNHLY and CDR2 FYNNEI. The chain's CDR3 is CASSETGNTIYF. In DNA, the CDR3 is TGTGCCAGCAGTGAAACTGGAAACACCATATATTTT. Together with reference TRBV2 and TRBJ1-3, the CDR3 gives the full variable domain: EPEVTQTPSHQVTQMGQEVILRCVPISNHLYFYWYRQILGQKVEFLVSFYNNEISEKSEIFDDQFSVERPDGSNFTLKIRSTKLEDSAMYFCASSETGNTIYFGEGSWLTVV.

The CDR3 here is CASSTSTGTEQPQHF. The CDR3 bases are TGTGCCAGCAGCACTTCGACAGGGACGGAGCAGCCCCAGCATTTT. The chain combines TRBV7-2 with TRBJ1-5; 7 bases align to TRBD1. The CDR3 has 15 residues. V was clipped by 5 bases and J by 7 bases; unmatched bases: 11. CDR1 SGHTA and CDR2 FQGNSA come from the germline V gene. Combining the CDR3 with reference TRBV7-2 and TRBJ1-5 gives the whole variable domain GAGVSQSPSNKVTEKGKDVELRCDPISGHTALYWYRQSLGQGLEFLIYFQGNSAPDKSGLPSDRFSAERTGGSVSTLTIQRTQQEDSAVYLCASSTSTGTEQPQHFGDGTRLSIL.

J is TRBJ1-1 and V is TRBV4-1; D is uncertain. CDR3 length: 17 amino acids. The germline V and J ends were trimmed by 0 bases and 0 bases, with 14 bases remaining between them. CDR1 and CDR2 (germline): MGHRA, YSYEKL. The CDR3 here is CASSQELGGVVNTEAFF. The CDR3 nucleotides are TGCGCCAGCAGCCAAGAATTGGGTGGTGTGGTGAACACTGAAGCTTTCTTT.

The chain joins TRBV7-2 to TRBJ1-5; D gene unclear. Trimming took off 5 bases at V and 2 bases at J, with 22 bases between the two ends. The CDR3 loop spans 18 amino acids. Germline V gives CDR1 SGHTA, CDR2 FQGNSA. CDR3 nucleotide sequence: TGTGCCAGCAGCCCAACGCGCTCCACTGCGGACGGCAATCAGCCCCAGCATTTT. It encodes CASSPTRSTADGNQPQHF.

The chain links TRBV29-1 to TRBJ2-7; D gene ambiguous. The CDR3 has 14 amino acids. Trimming shortened V by 0 bases and J by 2 bases, and 11 bases separated the two germline ends. Germline assignment: CDR1 SQVTM and CDR2 ANQGSEA. The CDR3 nucleotides read TGCAGCGTTGAAGAGACGGCCAGTACCTACGAGCAGTACTTC. Encoded protein: CSVEETASTYEQYF.

The chain combines TRBV5-1 with TRBJ2-1, with D uncertain. V lost 4 bases and J lost 6, with 8 bases in between. The CDR3 totals 12 residues. CDR1 and CDR2 from the germline V gene are SGHRS and YFSETQ. The CDR3 spells CASSVQANEQFF. Written as DNA, the CDR3 is TGCGCCAGCAGCGTCCAGGCCAATGAGCAGTTCTTC.

The CDR3 reads CSSYGDTEAFF. The CDR3 DNA is TGCAGTTCATACGGCGACACTGAAGCTTTCTTT. This chain uses TRBV20-1 with TRBJ1-1; D unresolved. V was cut by 8 bases and J by 3 bases, with 10 bases left in between. The V gene's germline CDR1 is DFQATT and CDR2 SNEGSKA (reference sequence). CDR3 length: 11 amino acids.

The rearrangement uses TRBV7-2 and TRBJ2-7; D possibly corresponds to TRBD1 (6 bases). Germline CDR1 reads SGHTA; CDR2 reads FQGNSA. This CDR3 region has 14 residues. Trimming cost V 8 bases and J 3 bases, with 17 bases left between them. The CDR3 region is CASGASRTDYEQYF. The CDR3 bases are TGTGCCAGCGGGGCCTCGCGGACAGACTACGAGCAGTACTTC.

The chain couples TRBV10-3 to TRBJ1-1; 7 bases are shared with TRBD1. There are 15 residues in the CDR3. Germline-derived CDR1 and CDR2 are ENHRY and SYGVKD. Trimming removed 5 bases from V and 0 bases from J; junction bases left unmatched: 6. CDR3 sequence reads: CAISYETGLNTEAFF. CDR3 nucleotide sequence: TGTGCCATCAGTTACGAGACAGGGTTGAACACTGAAGCTTTCTTT.

The chain uses TRBV6-5 and TRBJ1-6, with TRBD1 as a possible D gene (6 bases). The CDR3 sequence is 14 residues long. V lost 6 bases and J lost 7, with 13 bases in between. Looked up from germline, CDR1 is MNHEY and CDR2 is SVGAGI. The CDR3 nucleotides are TGTGCCAGCAGATTCAGGGGCTCGAATTCACCCCTCCACTTT. Translated, it gives CASRFRGSNSPLHF.

The chain has TRBV7-9 and TRBJ1-1, with D possibly being TRBD1 (5 bases). Germline values: CDR1 SEHNR, CDR2 FQNEAQ (reference sequence). This CDR3 contains 12 residues. The V end was cut by 5 bases, the J end by 7 bases, with 11 bases between. CDR3 bases: TGTGCCAGCAGCCTTGGGGGGATTGAAGCTTTCTTT. Translating it yields CASSLGGIEAFF.

The rearrangement uses TRBV5-6 and TRBJ1-2; D ambiguous. The CDR3 extends over 11 amino acids. V dropped 4 bases and J dropped 6 bases, with 7 bases sitting between them. Germline V lookup: CDR1 SGHDT, CDR2 YYEEEE. The CDR3, as DNA: TGTGCCAGCAGCCAGCTCCATGGCTACACCTTC. This translates into CASSQLHGYTF. Based on the CDR3 plus reference TRBV5-6 and TRBJ1-2, the full variable domain is DAGVTQSPTHLIKTRGQQVTLRCSPKSGHDTVSWYQQALGQGPQFIFQYYEEEERQRGNFPDRFSGHQFPNYSSELNVNALLLGDSALYLCASSQLHGYTFGSGTRLTVV.

The gene calls are TRBV7-9 and TRBJ2-7; a possible D gene is TRBD2 (5 bases). With 3 bases removed from V and 3 bases from J, the gap between germline ends came to 9 bases. The CDR3 is 13 residues long. Germline lookup yields CDR1 SEHNR and CDR2 FQNEAQ (reference sequence). The CDR3 DNA is TGTGCCAGCAGCTTGAATCGGGGCTACGAGCAGTACTTC. This codes for CASSLNRGYEQYF.

The chain carries TRBV9 and TRBJ2-3; D remains ambiguous. In germline, CDR1 is SGDLS, CDR2 YYNGEE. The CDR3 has 15 amino acids. V lost 0 bases to trimming and J lost 6 bases, with 14 bases between them. CDR3 sequence: CASSVASRHMDTQYF. The CDR3 DNA is TGTGCCAGCAGCGTAGCATCTCGTCATATGGATACGCAGTATTTT.

This chain joins TRBV7-2 and TRBJ1-1; a weak D match, TRBD1 (5 bases). Trimming took 1 base from V and 1 from J, leaving 10 bases between them. The germline V gene encodes CDR1 SGHTA and CDR2 FQGNSA. There are 15 residues in the CDR3. CDR3 in amino acids: CASSLGGLTNTEAFF. In DNA form, the CDR3 reads TGTGCCAGCAGCTTAGGGGGCCTTACGAACACTGAAGCTTTCTTT.

This chain connects TRBV7-3 to TRBJ2-7, with D unresolved. The germline gives CDR1 SGHTA, CDR2 FQGTGA. This CDR3 has 13 amino acids. V lost 1 base and J 7 bases, leaving 11 bases between the germline ends. CDR3 bases: TGTGCCAGCAGCTTAATTAACGGTTGGGAGCAGTACTTC. Its translation: CASSLINGWEQYF.

This chain uses TRBV12-3 or TRBV12-4 with TRBJ1-1, with 8 nucleotides matching TRBD1. The V gene end was trimmed by 1 base and the J gene end by 12 bases; junction bases not matched to a gene: 7. The CDR3 consists of 13 residues. CDR3 residues: CASSLGTGFPTFF. The CDR3 nucleotides read TGTGCCAGCAGTTTAGGGACAGGGTTCCCAACTTTCTTT.

The chain links TRBV7-2 to TRBJ1-5, with TRBD1 identical over 7 bases. Germline V CDR1 and CDR2: SGHTA, FQGNSA. The CDR3 contains 13 residues. V lost 5 bases, J lost 5 bases, and 3 bases stayed unmatched. The CDR3 DNA follows: TGTGCCAGCAGCCGAGACAGGGATCAGCCCCAGCATTTT. Translating gives CASSRDRDQPQHF.

The chain uses TRBV10-2 and TRBJ2-7; 7 nucleotides match TRBD1. This CDR3 has 16 amino acids. From germline, CDR1 is WSHSY and CDR2 SAAADI. J gave up 5 bases and V 4 bases, and 14 bases lay outside the gene matches. The CDR3 nucleotides are TGCGCCAGCAGTGGCCCAAGTAACAGGGGTGGCGACGAGCAGTACTTC. Translation: CASSGPSNRGGDEQYF.